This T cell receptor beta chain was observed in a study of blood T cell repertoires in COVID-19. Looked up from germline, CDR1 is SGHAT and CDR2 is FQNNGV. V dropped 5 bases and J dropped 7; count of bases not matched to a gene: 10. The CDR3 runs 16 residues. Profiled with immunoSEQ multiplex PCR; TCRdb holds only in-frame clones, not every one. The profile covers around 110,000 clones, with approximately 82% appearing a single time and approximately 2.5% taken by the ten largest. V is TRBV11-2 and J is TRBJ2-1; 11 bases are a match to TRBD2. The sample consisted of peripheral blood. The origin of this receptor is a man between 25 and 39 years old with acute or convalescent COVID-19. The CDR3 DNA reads TGTGCCAGCAGCCCCAGACTAGCGGGATTGGGGAATGAGCAGTTCTTC. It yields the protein CASSPRLAGLGNEQFF.